This is a list of T cell receptor beta chains from one sample in a study of identical twins' blood T cells. TCRdb reprocessed the 5' RACE reads via MiXCR and lists one record per CDR3 protein. The data contain a few hundred thousand distinct CDR3 sequences, under 30% of them singletons. The sequenced sample consisted of PBMCs. These receptors all come from a woman aged 18 to 55 in good health. CDR3s include the opening cysteine and the closing phenylalanine or tryptophan. Each record gives: clone size, D gene, V gene, J gene, CDR3 length, CDR3 DNA, CDR3 protein. D genes are given only for firm matches. Expanded clones are given a class, and other clones once, few, many or no size at all.

>few|NA|TRBV5-6|TRBJ2-2|13
TGTGCCAGCAGCTTCCAACTCACCGGGGAGCTGTTTTTT
CASSFQLTGELFF
>few|NA|TRBV15|TRBJ2-1|19
TGTGCCACCAGCCGCCCAGCCGTCAAGCTAGCGACAGTTTACAATGAGCAGTTCTTC
CATSRPAVKLATVYNEQFF
>NA|NA|TRBV20-1|TRBJ2-3|13
TGCAGTGCCCGTGGCGGGATATCAGATACGCAGTATTTT
CSARGGISDTQYF
>many|TRBD2|TRBV5-1|TRBJ2-1|15
TGCGCCAGCACCCTTAGCGGGAGGGCCCTCGATGAGCAGTTCTTC
CASTLSGRALDEQFF
>NA|NA|TRBV29-1|TRBJ2-3|13
TGCAGCGTTGAGACGGGGTCGAAAGATACGCAGTATTTT
CSVETGSKDTQYF
>few|TRBD1|TRBV10-3|TRBJ1-6|14
TGTGCCATCAGAGACAGGGCTCTACATTCACCCCTCCACTTT
CAIRDRALHSPLHF
>NA|NA|TRBV28|TRBJ2-7|12
TGTGCCAGCATGGTTTCGGCCTACGAGCAGTACTTC
CASMVSAYEQYF
>once|NA|TRBV4-3|TRBJ1-3|15
TGCGCCAGCAGCCGAGAGTTGGTCTCTGGAAACACCATATATTTT
CASSRELVSGNTIYF
>few|NA|TRBV20-1|TRBJ1-1|12
TGCAGTGCTAGTAGTCACAGGACTGAAGCTTTCTTT
CSASSHRTEAFF
>once|TRBD1|TRBV25-1|TRBJ1-1|14
TGTGCCAGCATTGAATTAGGGGACAGGGCTGAAGCTTTCTTT
CASIELGDRAEAFF
>few|NA|TRBV15|TRBJ1-1|15
TGTGCCACCAGCAGAGCCCTCGGTTCTCACACTGAAGCTTTCTTT
CATSRALGSHTEAFF
>many|TRBD1|TRBV20-1|TRBJ1-4|13
TGCAGTGCTACCCGACAGGGAAAAGAAAAACTGTTTTTT
CSATRQGKEKLFF
>few|NA|TRBV6-2/TRBV6-3|TRBJ2-7|14
TGTGCCAGCGGGGCTTCGAGCCCACACTACGAGCAGTACTTC
CASGASSPHYEQYF
>many|NA|TRBV11-2|TRBJ1-1|14
TGTGCCAGCAGCCCCCCGAGGACTAACACTGAAGCTTTCTTT
CASSPPRTNTEAFF
>NA|NA|TRBV9|TRBJ1-1|15
TGTGCCAGCAGCCCAGCGGCAGGGGAGAACACTGAAGCTTTCTTT
CASSPAAGENTEAFF
>many|NA|TRBV7-9|TRBJ1-6|15
TGTGCCAGCAGCTTAGCGATGGGCTCGAATTCACCCCTCCACTTT
CASSLAMGSNSPLHF
>NA|TRBD2|TRBV12-3/TRBV12-4|TRBJ2-2|15
TGTGCCAGCAGTTTGGCGGGAGGGGGCACCGGGGAGCTGTTTTTT
CASSLAGGGTGELFF
>NA|NA|TRBV6-1|TRBJ1-4|14
TGTGCCAGCAGAGTAGGACAGATAAATGAAAAACTGTTTTTT
CASRVGQINEKLFF
>few|NA|TRBV6-5|TRBJ2-7|15
TGTGCCAGCAGTCCGTCAGGGGCAGGAGCCTACGAGCAGTACTTC
CASSPSGAGAYEQYF
>NA|NA|TRBV20-1|TRBJ2-2|14
TGCAGTGCTAGACGCGACCCGAACACCGGGGAGCTGTTTTTT
CSARRDPNTGELFF
>NA|NA|TRBV18|TRBJ1-3|16
TGTGCCAGCTCAAAAACGCCCTGGGGGAGTGGAAACACCATATATTTT
CASSKTPWGSGNTIYF
>NA|NA|TRBV18|TRBJ2-5|17
TGTTCCAGCTCACCATACGGGACTGAGCTGTACCAAGAGACCCAGTACTTC
CSSSPYGTELYQETQYF
>few|NA|TRBV29-1|TRBJ1-5|17
TGCAGCGTTGAAGCCCACGCGTTGGGGGCATCAAATCAGCCCCAGCATTTT
CSVEAHALGASNQPQHF
>NA|TRBD1|TRBV20-1|TRBJ1-2|15
TGCAGTGCTAGGGGGACAGGGGGCACTAACTATGGCTACACCTTC
CSARGTGGTNYGYTF
>NA|NA|TRBV11-2|TRBJ2-1|12
TGTACCAGCAGCTGGCTAGGCACTGAGCAGTTCTTC
CTSSWLGTEQFF
>NA|TRBD1|TRBV29-1|TRBJ1-3|14
TGCAGCGTAGTGACAGGGGAGACTGGAAACACCATATATTTT
CSVVTGETGNTIYF
>few|TRBD1|TRBV12-3/TRBV12-4|TRBJ2-1|15
TGTGCCAGCAGTTCCCGGGACAGGGGGCGGCTTGAGCAGTTCTTC
CASSSRDRGRLEQFF
>few|NA|TRBV6-5|TRBJ1-3|13
TGTGCCTCCGGGGAGACCGCTGGAAACACCATATATTTT
CASGETAGNTIYF
>few|NA|TRBV12-3/TRBV12-4|TRBJ1-4|14
TGTGCCAGCAGTTTAAGGCCAGGGGACGAAAAACTGTTTTTT
CASSLRPGDEKLFF
>many|NA|TRBV29-1|TRBJ1-1|13
TGCAGCGTTTCAGGGAAAACGAACACTGAAGCTTTCTTT
CSVSGKTNTEAFF
>NA|NA|TRBV7-9|TRBJ2-3|19
TGTGCCAGCAGCCTAACGTATAGCAGGGGCCCCGATAGTAGAGATACGCAGTATTTT
CASSLTYSRGPDSRDTQYF
>few|NA|TRBV4-2|TRBJ2-1|16
TGTGCCAGCAGCCAAGTGGGGGAAACCCCCTACAATGAGCAGTTCTTC
CASSQVGETPYNEQFF
>NA|NA|TRBV12-3/TRBV12-4|TRBJ2-7|11
TGTGCCAGCAGGGACCCATTCGAGCAGTACTTC
CASRDPFEQYF
>NA|NA|TRBV20-1|TRBJ2-2|12
TGCAGTGGAATGGTCCCGGGCGGGGAGCTGTTTTTT
CSGMVPGGELFF
>NA|NA|TRBV2|TRBJ2-3|13
TGTGCCAGCAGTGGGGTAGAGGGAGATACGCAGTATTTT
CASSGVEGDTQYF
>NA|TRBD1|TRBV19|TRBJ1-5|17
TGTGCCAGTTCCCCTAGAACAGGGGGCAGGAACAATCGGCCCCAGCATTTT
CASSPRTGGRNNRPQHF
>NA|NA|TRBV19|TRBJ2-7|16
TGTGCCAGTAGGAGGACGTGGGGGGAGGATTTCTACGAGCAGTACTTC
CASRRTWGEDFYEQYF
>NA|NA|TRBV20-1|TRBJ2-7|13
TGCAGTGAGGGAGAGTGCGGGATCCACGAGCAGTACTTC
CSEGECGIHEQYF
>NA|NA|TRBV6-5|TRBJ1-3|9
TGTGCCAGCGGGGACACCATATATTTT
CASGDTIYF
>NA|NA|TRBV4-2|TRBJ1-2|15
TGTGCCAGCAGCCAAGATTTGGGCACCACCTATGGCTACACCTTC
CASSQDLGTTYGYTF
>many|NA|TRBV5-1|TRBJ2-3|12
TGCGCCAGCAGCTTGTTTCAGGATACGCAGTATTTT
CASSLFQDTQYF
>few|TRBD2|TRBV11-3|TRBJ2-4|14
TGTGCCAGCAGCTTGGGACTAGGTGAAAACATTCAGTACTTC
CASSLGLGENIQYF
>NA|NA|TRBV7-9|TRBJ2-7|13
TGTGCCAGCAGCTTATCTGGGGGCTACGAGCAGTACTTC
CASSLSGGYEQYF
>NA|NA|TRBV3-1|TRBJ1-5|13
TGTGTCAGCAGTTCTAGCGTGTTTCAGCCCCAGCATTTT
CVSSSSVFQPQHF
>once|TRBD2|TRBV11-2|TRBJ2-1|16
TGTGCCGGCAGCTTGTCCGGGACTAGCGGGCGATATGAGCAGTTCTTC
CAGSLSGTSGRYEQFF
>NA|NA|TRBV11-2|TRBJ1-1|13
TGTGCCAGCAGTAAGGTCAGGGAGACTGAAGCTTTCTTT
CASSKVRETEAFF
>many|NA|TRBV24-1|TRBJ1-1|12
TGTGCCTCCGGACCGCCATTGACTGAAGCTTTCTTT
CASGPPLTEAFF
>few|TRBD1|TRBV2|TRBJ1-5|13
TGTGCCAGCAGGGACAGGTTTCGGCAGCCCCAGCATTTT
CASRDRFRQPQHF